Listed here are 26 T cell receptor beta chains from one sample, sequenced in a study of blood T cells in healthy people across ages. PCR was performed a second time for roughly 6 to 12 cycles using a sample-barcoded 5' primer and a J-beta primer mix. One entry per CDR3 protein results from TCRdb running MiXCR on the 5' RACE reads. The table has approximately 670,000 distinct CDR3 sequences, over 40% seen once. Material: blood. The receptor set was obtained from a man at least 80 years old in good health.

The CDR3 DNA sequence: TGCAGTGCCAACAAACCCCTAGCGCCAGATACGCAGTATTTT. This encodes CSANKPLAPDTQYF. The genes are TRBV20-1 and TRBJ2-3; the D gene is possibly TRBD2 (6 bases). The V end was cut by 6 bases, the J end by 4 bases, with 17 bases between. Germline CDR1 is DFQATT and CDR2 is SNEGSKA (reference sequence). The CDR3 is made up of 14 amino acids.

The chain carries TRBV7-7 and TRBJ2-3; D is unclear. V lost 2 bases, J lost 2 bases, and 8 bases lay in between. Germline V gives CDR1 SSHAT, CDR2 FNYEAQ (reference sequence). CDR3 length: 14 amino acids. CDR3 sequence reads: CASSLSRNTDTQYF. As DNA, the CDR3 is TGTGCCAGCAGCTTAAGTAGAAACACAGATACGCAGTATTTT.

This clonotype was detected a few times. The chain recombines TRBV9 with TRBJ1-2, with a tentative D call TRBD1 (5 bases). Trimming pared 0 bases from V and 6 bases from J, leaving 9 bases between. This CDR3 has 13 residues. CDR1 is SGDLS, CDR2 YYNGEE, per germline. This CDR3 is CASSVEGGDGYTF. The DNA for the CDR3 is TGTGCCAGCAGCGTAGAAGGAGGGGATGGCTACACCTTC.

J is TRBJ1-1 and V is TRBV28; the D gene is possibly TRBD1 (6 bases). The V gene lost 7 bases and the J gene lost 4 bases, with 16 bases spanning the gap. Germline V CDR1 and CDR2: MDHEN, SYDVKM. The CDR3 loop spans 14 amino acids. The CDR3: CASIPATGGTEAFF. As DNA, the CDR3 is TGTGCCAGCATACCTGCGACAGGAGGCACTGAAGCTTTCTTT.

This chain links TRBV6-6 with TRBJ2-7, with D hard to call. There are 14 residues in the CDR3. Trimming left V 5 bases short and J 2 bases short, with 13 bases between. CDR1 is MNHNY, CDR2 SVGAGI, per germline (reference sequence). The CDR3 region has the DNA TGTGCCAGCAGTCCCGCGGAACTACCCTACGAGCAGTACTTC. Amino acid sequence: CASSPAELPYEQYF.

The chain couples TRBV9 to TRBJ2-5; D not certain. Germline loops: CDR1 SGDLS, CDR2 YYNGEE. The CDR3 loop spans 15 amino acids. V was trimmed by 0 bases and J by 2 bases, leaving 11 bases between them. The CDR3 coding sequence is TGTGCCAGCAGCGTAGAGGGCTGGGTACAAGAGACCCAGTACTTC. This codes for CASSVEGWVQETQYF. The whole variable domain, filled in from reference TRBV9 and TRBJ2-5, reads DSGVTQTPKHLITATGQRVTLRCSPRSGDLSVYWYQQSLDQGLQFLIQYYNGEERAKGNILERFSAQQFPDLHSELNLSSLELGDSALYFCASSVEGWVQETQYFGPGTRLLVL.

CDR3 coding DNA: TGTGCCACCACTTCGGCGCCCCTAACTAGCACAGATACGCAGTATTTT. It yields the protein CATTSAPLTSTDTQYF. The chain joins TRBV7-6 to TRBJ2-3; no clear D gene. The CDR3 runs 16 residues. V lost 10 bases, J lost 0 bases, and 20 bases lay in between. In germline, CDR1 is SGHVS, CDR2 FNYEAQ.

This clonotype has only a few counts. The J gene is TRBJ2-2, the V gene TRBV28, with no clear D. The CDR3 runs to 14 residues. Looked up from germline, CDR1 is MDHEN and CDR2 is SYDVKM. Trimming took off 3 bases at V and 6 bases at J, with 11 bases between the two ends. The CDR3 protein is CASSLSSFSGELFF. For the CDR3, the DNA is TGTGCCAGCAGTTTGAGTAGCTTCTCCGGGGAGCTGTTTTTT.

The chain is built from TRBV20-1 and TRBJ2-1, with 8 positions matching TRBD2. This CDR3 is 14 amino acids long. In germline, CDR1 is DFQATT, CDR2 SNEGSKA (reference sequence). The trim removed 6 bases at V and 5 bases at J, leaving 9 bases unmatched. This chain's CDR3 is CSAHSGRSNNEQFF. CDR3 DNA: TGCAGTGCCCACAGCGGGAGATCCAACAATGAGCAGTTCTTC.

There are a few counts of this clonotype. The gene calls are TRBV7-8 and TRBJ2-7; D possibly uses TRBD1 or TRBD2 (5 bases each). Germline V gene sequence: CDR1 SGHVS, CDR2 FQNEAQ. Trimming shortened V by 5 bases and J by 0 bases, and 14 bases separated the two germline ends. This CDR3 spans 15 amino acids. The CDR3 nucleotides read TGTGCCAGCAGCGTCGGGACCGGTAGCTCCTACGAGCAGTACTTC. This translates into CASSVGTGSSYEQYF.

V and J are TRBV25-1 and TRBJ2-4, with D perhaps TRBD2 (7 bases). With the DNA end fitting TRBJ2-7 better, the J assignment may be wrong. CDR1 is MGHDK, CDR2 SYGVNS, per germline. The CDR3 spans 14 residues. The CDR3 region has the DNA TGTGCCAGCGGGGGGGCAGGGGCGAGCTACGAGCAGTACTTC. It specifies CASGGAGASYEQYF.

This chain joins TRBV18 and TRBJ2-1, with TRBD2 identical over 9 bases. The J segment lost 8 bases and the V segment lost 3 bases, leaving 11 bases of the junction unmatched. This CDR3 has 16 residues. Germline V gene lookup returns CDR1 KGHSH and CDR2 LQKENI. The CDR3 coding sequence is TGTGCCAGCTCACCTATGACTAGCGGCGGTCGGGATGAGCAGTTCTTC. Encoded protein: CASSPMTSGGRDEQFF.

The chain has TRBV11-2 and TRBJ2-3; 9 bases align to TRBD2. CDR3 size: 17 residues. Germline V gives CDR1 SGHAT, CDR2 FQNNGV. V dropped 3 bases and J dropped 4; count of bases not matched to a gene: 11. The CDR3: CASSFGLPAGGPDTQYF. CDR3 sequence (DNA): TGTGCCAGCAGCTTCGGTTTGCCAGCGGGAGGTCCAGATACGCAGTATTTT.

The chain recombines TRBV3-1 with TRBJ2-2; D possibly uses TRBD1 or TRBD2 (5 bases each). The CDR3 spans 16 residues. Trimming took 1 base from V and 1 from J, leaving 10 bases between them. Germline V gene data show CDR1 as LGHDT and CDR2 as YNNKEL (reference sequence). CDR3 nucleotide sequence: TGTGCCAGCAGCCAAGGGGGGAGTTGGAACACCGGGGAGCTGTTTTTT. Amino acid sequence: CASSQGGSWNTGELFF.

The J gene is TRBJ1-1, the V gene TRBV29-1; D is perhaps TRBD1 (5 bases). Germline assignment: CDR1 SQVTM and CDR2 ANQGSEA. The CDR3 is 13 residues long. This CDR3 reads CGIGKGRRTEAFF. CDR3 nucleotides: TGCGGCATTGGTAAGGGGCGGCGTACTGAAGCTTTCTTT.

CDR3 region: CASSPLGQVRQPQHF. CDR3 coding DNA: TGTGCCAGCAGTCCCCTCGGACAGGTCCGCCAGCCCCAGCATTTT. The rearrangement joins TRBV6-2 or TRBV6-3 to TRBJ1-5; 7 nucleotides agree with TRBD1. Germline V gene sequence: CDR1 MNHEY, CDR2 SVGEGT. CDR3 length equals 15 residues. The junction had 11 bases not matched to a gene; V was cut back by 5 bases and J by 7 bases.

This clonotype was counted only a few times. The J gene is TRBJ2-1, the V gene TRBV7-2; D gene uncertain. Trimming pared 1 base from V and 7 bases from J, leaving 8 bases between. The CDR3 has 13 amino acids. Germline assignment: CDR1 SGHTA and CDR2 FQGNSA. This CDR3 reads CASSLESGNEQFF. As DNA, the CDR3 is TGTGCCAGCAGCTTAGAATCCGGGAATGAGCAGTTCTTC.

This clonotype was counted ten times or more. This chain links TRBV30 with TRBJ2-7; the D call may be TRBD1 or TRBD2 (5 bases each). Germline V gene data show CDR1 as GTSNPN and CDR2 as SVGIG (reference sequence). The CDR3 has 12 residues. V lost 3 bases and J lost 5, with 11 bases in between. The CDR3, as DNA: TGTGCCTGGAGGGAGATGGGGGACGAGCAGTACTTC. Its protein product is CAWREMGDEQYF.

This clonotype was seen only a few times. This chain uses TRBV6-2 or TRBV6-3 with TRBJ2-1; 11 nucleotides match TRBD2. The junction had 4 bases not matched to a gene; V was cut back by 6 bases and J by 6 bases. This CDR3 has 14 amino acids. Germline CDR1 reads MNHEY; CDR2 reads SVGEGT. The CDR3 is CASSGSGRANEQFF. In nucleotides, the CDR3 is TGTGCCAGCAGCGGTAGCGGGAGGGCCAATGAGCAGTTCTTC.

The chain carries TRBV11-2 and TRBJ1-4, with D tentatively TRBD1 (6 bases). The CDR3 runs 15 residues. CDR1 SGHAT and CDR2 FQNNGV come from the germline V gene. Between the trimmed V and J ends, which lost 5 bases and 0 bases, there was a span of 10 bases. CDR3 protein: CASSKPGATNEKLFF. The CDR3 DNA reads TGTGCCAGCAGCAAGCCAGGGGCAACTAATGAAAAACTGTTTTTT. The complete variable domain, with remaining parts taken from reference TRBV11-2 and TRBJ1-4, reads EAGVAQSPRYKIIEKRQSVAFWCNPISGHATLYWYQQILGQGPKLLIQFQNNGVVDDSQLPKDRFSAERLKGVDSTLKIQPAKLEDSAVYLCASSKPGATNEKLFFGSGTQLSVL.

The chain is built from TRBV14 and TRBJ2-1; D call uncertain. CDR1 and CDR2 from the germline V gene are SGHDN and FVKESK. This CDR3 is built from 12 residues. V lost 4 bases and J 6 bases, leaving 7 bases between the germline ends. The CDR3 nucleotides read TGTGCCAGCAGCCCTATCCTCAATGAGCAGTTCTTC. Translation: CASSPILNEQFF.

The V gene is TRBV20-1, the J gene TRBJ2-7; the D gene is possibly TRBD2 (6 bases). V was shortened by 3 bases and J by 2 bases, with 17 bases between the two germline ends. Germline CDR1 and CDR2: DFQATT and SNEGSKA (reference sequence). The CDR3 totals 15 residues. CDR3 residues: CSARASALITYEQYF. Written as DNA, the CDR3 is TGCAGTGCTAGGGCTAGCGCCTTGATTACCTACGAGCAGTACTTC.

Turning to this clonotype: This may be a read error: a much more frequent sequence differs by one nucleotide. The CDR3 coding sequence is TGTGCCACCAGTGGTAACAGGGGACCCAGCTCCTACGAGCAGTACTTC. Its translation is CATSGNRGPSSYEQYF. V gene TRBV24-1 combines with J gene TRBJ2-7; the match to TRBD1 covers 7 bases. The CDR3 is made up of 16 amino acids. The V gene end was trimmed by 5 bases and the J gene end by 0 bases; junction bases not matched to a gene: 9. CDR1 is KGHDR, CDR2 SFDVKD, per germline.

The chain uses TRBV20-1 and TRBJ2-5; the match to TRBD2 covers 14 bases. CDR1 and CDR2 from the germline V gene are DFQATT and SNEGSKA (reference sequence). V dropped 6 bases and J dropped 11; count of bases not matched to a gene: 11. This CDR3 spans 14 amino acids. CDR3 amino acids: CSAPIGLAGGGQYF. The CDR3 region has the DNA TGCAGTGCCCCAATTGGACTAGCGGGAGGAGGGCAGTACTTC.

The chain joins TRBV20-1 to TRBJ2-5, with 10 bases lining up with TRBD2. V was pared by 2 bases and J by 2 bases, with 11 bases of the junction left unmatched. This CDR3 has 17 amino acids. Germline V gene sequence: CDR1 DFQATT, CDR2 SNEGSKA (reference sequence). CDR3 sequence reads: CSARTLGLAEFQETQYF. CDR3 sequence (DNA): TGCAGTGCTAGAACGCTCGGACTAGCGGAATTTCAAGAGACCCAGTACTTC.

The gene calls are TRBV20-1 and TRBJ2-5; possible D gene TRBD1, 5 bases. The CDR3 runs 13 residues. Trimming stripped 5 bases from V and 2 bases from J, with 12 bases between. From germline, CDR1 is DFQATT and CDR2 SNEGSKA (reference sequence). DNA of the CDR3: TGCAGTGCTGGTAGTAGGACACAAGAGACCCAGTACTTC. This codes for CSAGSRTQETQYF.